This entry lists 9 T cell receptor beta chains sequenced from one sample in a study of OX40 agonist ivuxolimab in advanced cancers. Generated by immunoSEQ multiplex PCR, the TCRdb table keeps only in-frame clones and is missing some. This table holds tens of thousands of clones, around 84% found once. Here the sequenced sample was CD4+ or CD8+ T cells sorted from blood, taken in a trial of the OX40 agonist ivuxolimab. These receptors originate from an adult with an advanced solid tumor such as melanoma, head and neck, liver or kidney cancer.

This clone was counted a few times. The chain employs TRBV5-1 and TRBJ1-5; D call uncertain. The ends were cut back, 2 bases at V and 0 bases at J, with 0 bases in the middle. The length of the CDR3 is 12 residues. Germline CDR1 SGHRS, CDR2 YFSETQ. CDR3 nucleotides: TGCGCCAGCAGCTTTAGCAATCAGCCCCAGCATTTT. It is translated as CASSFSNQPQHF.

The chain recombines TRBV5-1 with TRBJ2-3; 9 bases are a match to TRBD1. CDR1 is SGHRS, CDR2 YFSETQ, per germline. The CDR3 length is 16 residues. V trimming: 4 bases; J trimming: 0 bases; junction bases outside the gene matches: 6. The CDR3 spells CASSKRQGGSTDTQYF. The CDR3 DNA reads TGCGCCAGCAGCAAAAGACAGGGGGGTAGCACAGATACGCAGTATTTT.

This chain joins TRBV4-1 and TRBJ1-4; D is ambiguous. CDR3 length: 15 residues. With 3 bases removed from V and 5 bases from J, the gap between germline ends came to 13 bases. Germline CDR1 is MGHRA and CDR2 is YSYEKL. In nucleotides, the CDR3 is TGCGCCAGCAGCCAGGCGGGCAGCGGAAATGAAAAACTGTTTTTT. This encodes CASSQAGSGNEKLFF.

This chain joins TRBV25-1 and TRBJ1-2; 8 bases fit TRBD1. J lost 5 bases, V lost 8 bases, and 7 bases had no gene match. The germline gives CDR1 MGHDK, CDR2 SYGVNS. This CDR3 has 13 amino acids. The CDR3 spells CASSGTGGYGYTF. The CDR3 DNA sequence: TGTGCCAGCTCCGGGACAGGAGGATATGGCTACACCTTC.

The rearrangement links TRBV5-5 to TRBJ2-7; 7 nucleotides match TRBD1. V trimming: 1 base; J trimming: 2 bases; junction bases outside the gene matches: 9. This CDR3 spans 16 amino acids. Per germline, CDR1 SGHKS and CDR2 YYEKEE (reference sequence). The CDR3 here is CASSLRGTDRTYEQYF. As DNA, the CDR3 is TGTGCCAGCAGCTTGAGGGGGACAGACCGCACCTACGAGCAGTACTTC.

This chain links TRBV18 with TRBJ1-1, with no clear D. Trimming shortened V by 2 bases and J by 5 bases, and 9 bases separated the two germline ends. Germline assignment: CDR1 KGHSH and CDR2 LQKENI. The CDR3 length is 13 residues. The CDR3 DNA reads TGTGCCAGCTCACCAGGGGTAGGGACTGAAGCTTTCTTT. It encodes CASSPGVGTEAFF.

This clone appeared a single time. CDR3 residues: CASSWGDRDYGYTF. DNA of the CDR3: TGCGCCAGCAGCTGGGGGGACCGGGACTATGGCTACACCTTC. The chain links TRBV5-1 to TRBJ1-2; D may be TRBD1 (5 bases). With 3 bases removed from V and 3 bases from J, the gap between germline ends came to 12 bases. Germline V gene sequence: CDR1 SGHRS, CDR2 YFSETQ. The CDR3 covers 14 residues.

The chain couples TRBV2 to TRBJ1-3, with D possibly being TRBD1 (6 bases). The germline V gene has CDR1 SNHLY and CDR2 FYNNEI. The CDR3 is 17 residues long. Trimming shortened V by 3 bases and J by 4 bases, and 19 bases separated the two germline ends. CDR3 amino acids: CASSDLVGGNTGNTIYF. CDR3 sequence (DNA): TGTGCCAGCAGTGATCTGGTAGGGGGGAACACGGGAAACACCATATATTTT. Full variable domain (remainder filled in from reference TRBV2 and TRBJ1-3): EPEVTQTPSHQVTQMGQEVILRCVPISNHLYFYWYRQILGQKVEFLVSFYNNEISEKSEIFDDQFSVERPDGSNFTLKIRSTKLEDSAMYFCASSDLVGGNTGNTIYFGEGSWLTVV.

The chain joins TRBV7-9 to TRBJ2-3; 12 nucleotides line up with TRBD2. The germline gives CDR1 SEHNR, CDR2 FQNEAQ (reference sequence). After removal of 6 bases from V and 5 bases from J, the junction contained 6 bases not matched to a gene. The CDR3 consists of 15 residues. This chain's CDR3 is CASSSPGLAGDTQYF. Here the CDR3 DNA reads TGTGCCAGCAGTTCCCCGGGACTAGCGGGAGATACGCAGTATTTT.